This TCR beta chain was captured by sequencing in a study of T cell responses to AZD1222 COVID-19 vaccine (dated by TCRdb to the early 2020s). As for the study more broadly: AZD1222 recipients with second doses at about 4 weeks or about 12 weeks were pooled, because spike-specific TCR depth and breadth did not differ between schedules. TCR sequencing was performed for about 250 trial participants, of whom 200 to 210 were given two doses of AZD1222 and around 25 were given two doses of MenACWY control vaccine. Trial participants were enrolled into age subgroups of 18-55, 56-69 and 70-plus years, which contained about 150, 28 and 57 TCR-sequenced participants, respectively.

Comment on this clone: Its cognate antigen has yet to be identified. Per-base quality was not reported, and no clone a single base away is much larger than it.

The CDR3 regions of human TCRbeta chains were analyzed by immunosequencing. Regarding the original processing steps: TCRs in the repertoires were matched against a reference library of SARS-CoV-2-specific TCRs that had been generated with the MIRA antigen-specificity platform. Breadth meant the fraction of unique TCRs that were SARS-CoV-2-associated, whereas depth meant the fraction of total T cells that were SARS-CoV-2-associated. Each spike-specific TCR was assigned to its reactive spike region and to a CD4 or CD8 class using the MIRA data. Log10-transformed breadth and depth values were compared by one-way ANOVA with Sidak's multiple comparisons tests. Drawn from immuneACCESS, this table holds only the in-frame rearrangements with V and J called that TCRdb kept. Clones are partly lost; checked studies trace under half to an unresolved V gene and leave the rest unexplained. Clonal size and the V and J genes are those of that table, whereas D and trimming came from the DNA. The sample table lists 200,000 or so clones, roughly 91% of them with a count of one. The ten largest clones take up roughly 0.99% of the sample.

Beyond this particular receptor, the publication reports: Reportedly, close to half of the unique spike-specific TCRs recognized epitopes lying outside the regions that are mutated in the B.1.351 and B.1.1.7 variants. Only six or seven AZD1222 recipients were SARS-CoV-2 seropositive at baseline, limiting conclusions about previously exposed vaccinees. After two AZD1222 doses, both the breadth and the depth of spike-specific TCRs were significantly higher than at day 0 and than in MenACWY recipients. The vaccine-associated CD4 TCRs covered the entire spike protein, and the dominant responses fell in regions 160-218 and 743-854. Most participants were white British and females outnumbered males, and the authors suggested that clonal diversity may have been underestimated. In the small 56-69-year group, the increase in depth fell short of significance, most likely because of low power. Because no day 14 peak-response samples were available, repertoires were characterized only after the peak T cell response.

The junction carries 20 bases between V and J, which are trimmed by 6 bases and 5 bases respectively. Taken from cysteine to phenylalanine, the CDR3 has 16 residues. The retained sequence is limited to the CDR3, 48 bases, with the frame set at the first base. The germline V gene encodes CDR1 LNHDA and CDR2 SQIVND (reference sequence). Reading the label with the study, this specimen's time point is: baseline before first vaccination. The vaccinee samples were drawn from two UK trials, COV001 and COV002, one of which was a single-blind randomized controlled phase 2/3 trial testing AZD1222 (ChAdOx1 nCoV-19) in healthy adults. For TCRbeta chain sequencing, PBMC samples from trial participants were taken at day 0 and at day 28 after the second dose.

The TCR sequence derives from an adult in good health. Sequenced material: peripheral blood, taken on day 0 of AZD1222 vaccination. The chain employs TRBV19 and TRBJ1-5; matching of 6 bases hints at TRBD1 as the D gene. The nucleotide sequence reads TGTGCCAGTAGGCAGGGGACCCAAGTTGTGCATCAGCCCCAGCATTTT. Translated, this gives CASRQGTQVVHQPQHF.